The 14 T cell receptor beta chains below all came from one sample that was sequenced in a study of cytomegalovirus exposure and HLA in healthy donors (TCRdb year 2017). Libraries were constructed by the immunoSEQ multiplex PCR assay. A mixture of 60 forward primers for TCR Vbeta segments and 13 reverse primers for TCR Jbeta segments was used in the multiplex PCR. Here the immuneACCESS table is served through TCRdb, limited to in-frame sequences with V and J called. Missing clones are a known gap in these copies; in checked studies unresolved V genes cover under half, and the rest lacks a known reason. This sample is represented by 110,000 or so clones; roughly 80% of them were singletons. About 8.3% of the sample is taken by the ten largest. Sequencing used PBMCs. The source of these receptors is a woman between 40 and 50 years old in good health and CMV-seropositive.

This clone is a singleton in its sample. This chain joins TRBV5-4 and TRBJ1-2; D may be TRBD1 (6 bases). Germline CDR1 SGHNT, CDR2 YYREEE (reference sequence). This CDR3 has 16 residues. Trimming cost V 1 base and J 5 bases, with 18 bases left between them. The CDR3 DNA reads as TGTGCCAGCAGCTTGTCCGGCAGGGGAGATTTGTATGGCTACACCTTC. Its translation is CASSLSGRGDLYGYTF.

This chain uses TRBV27 with TRBJ2-2; TRBD2 aligns across 13 bases. Germline CDR1 MNHEY, CDR2 SMNVEV (reference sequence). The CDR3 contains 16 residues. The ends lost 5 bases at V and 5 bases at J; junction bases unmatched: 5. For the CDR3, the DNA is TGTGCCAGCAGTACTAGCGGGAGGGTTCGGACCGGGGAGCTGTTTTTT. This sequence encodes CASSTSGRVRTGELFF.

Here the CDR3 reads CASILTSYSNQPQHF. The CDR3 bases are TGTGCCAGTATACTCACTAGTTATAGCAATCAGCCCCAGCATTTT. This chain uses TRBV19 with TRBJ1-5; D remains ambiguous. The CDR3 is 15 amino acids. V was shortened by 7 bases and J by 0 bases, with 13 bases between the two germline ends. Germline-derived CDR1 and CDR2 are LNHDA and SQIVND (reference sequence).

V is TRBV7-2 and J is TRBJ2-7, with D hard to call. V was pared by 4 bases and J by 3 bases, with 10 bases between. There are 13 residues in the CDR3. Germline V gene lookup returns CDR1 SGHTA and CDR2 FQGNSA. The CDR3 sequence is CASSSAQDYEQYF. For the CDR3, the DNA is TGTGCCAGCAGCTCGGCCCAGGACTACGAGCAGTACTTC. Full variable domain (rest looked up from reference TRBV7-2 and TRBJ2-7): GAGVSQSPSNKVTEKGKDVELRCDPISGHTALYWYRQSLGQGLEFLIYFQGNSAPDKSGLPSDRFSAERTGGSVSTLTIQRTQQEDSAVYLCASSSAQDYEQYFGPGTRLTVT.

This clone has a handful of counts. In DNA form, the CDR3 reads TGCGCCAGCTTTCAGAGACCGGGACTAGCGGGGATCGATACGCAGTATTTT. It translates to CASFQRPGLAGIDTQYF. The chain has TRBV5-1 and TRBJ2-3, with 13 bases that match TRBD2. CDR3 length: 17 amino acids. Looked up from germline, CDR1 is SGHRS and CDR2 is YFSETQ. With 7 bases clipped from V and 6 bases from J, the junction kept 14 bases outside the gene matches. The variable domain in full, completed from reference TRBV5-1 and TRBJ2-3, reads KAGVTQTPRYLIKTRGQQVTLSCSPISGHRSVSWYQQTPGQGLQFLFEYFSETQRNKGNFPGRFSGRQFSNSRSEMNVSTLELGDSALYLCASFQRPGLAGIDTQYFGPGTRLTVL.

The chain employs TRBV29-1 and TRBJ2-5, with 10 bases lining up with TRBD2. The germline gives CDR1 SQVTM, CDR2 ANQGSEA. V shed 7 bases and J 4 bases; nucleotides not matched to a gene: 12. CDR3 length: 15 residues. The CDR3 region is CSANLPSGGIETQYF. As DNA, the CDR3 is TGCAGCGCGAACCTACCTAGCGGGGGCATAGAGACCCAGTACTTC.

This clone appeared once. This chain uses TRBV4-3 with TRBJ2-7; the D gene is possibly TRBD2 (6 bases). The CDR3 has 16 residues. CDR1 LGHNA and CDR2 YSLEER come from the germline V gene. V gave up 3 bases and J gave up 0 bases, with 15 bases separating them. The CDR3 sequence is CASSQGRLAYSYEQYF. CDR3 coding DNA: TGCGCCAGCAGCCAGGGGAGGCTAGCGTACTCCTACGAGCAGTACTTC.

This rearrangement joins TRBV2 to TRBJ1-2; D not resolved. Germline V CDR1 and CDR2: SNHLY, FYNNEI. The length of the CDR3 is 13 residues. Trimming left V 1 base short and J 7 bases short, with 10 bases between. The CDR3: CASSEGRVRGYTF. CDR3 nucleotides: TGTGCCAGCAGTGAAGGGAGGGTCCGTGGCTACACCTTC.

The V gene is TRBV4-3, the J gene TRBJ1-2; 7 bases match TRBD1. V was clipped by 3 bases and J by 4 bases; unmatched bases: 11. Germline CDR1 LGHNA, CDR2 YSLEER. The CDR3 is 16 amino acids. CDR3 sequence: CASSQRGQGIIYGYTF. The CDR3 DNA is TGCGCCAGCAGCCAGAGGGGGCAGGGGATCATCTATGGCTACACCTTC.

The V and J genes are TRBV9 and TRBJ2-3; tentative D call: TRBD2 (6 bases). The CDR3 is 17 residues long. V lost 1 base and J lost 0, with 15 bases in between. Germline V gene data show CDR1 as SGDLS and CDR2 as YYNGEE. This chain's CDR3 is CASSVPELAKSTDTQYF. As DNA, the CDR3 is TGTGCCAGCAGCGTACCTGAGCTAGCGAAAAGCACAGATACGCAGTATTTT. Looking up the rest from reference TRBV9 and TRBJ2-3 gives the full variable domain: DSGVTQTPKHLITATGQRVTLRCSPRSGDLSVYWYQQSLDQGLQFLIQYYNGEERAKGNILERFSAQQFPDLHSELNLSSLELGDSALYFCASSVPELAKSTDTQYFGPGTRLTVL.

The chain is built from TRBV18 and TRBJ1-3; D is unclear. Germline CDR1 and CDR2: KGHSH and LQKENI. The CDR3 totals 16 residues. V lost 5 bases and J lost 0, with 14 bases in between. The CDR3 loop is CASSTGTGNSGNTIYF. CDR3 sequence (DNA): TGTGCCAGCTCAACCGGTACTGGTAACTCTGGAAACACCATATATTTT.

The chain recombines TRBV18 with TRBJ2-2; 7 bases align to TRBD1. Germline V CDR1 and CDR2: KGHSH, LQKENI. V lost 6 bases to trimming and J lost 0 bases; unmatched junction nucleotides: 7. This CDR3 is 16 amino acids long. The CDR3 DNA follows: TGTGCCAGCTCGGAGACAGGGTGGTCGAACACCGGGGAGCTGTTTTTT. This encodes CASSETGWSNTGELFF.

The rearrangement joins TRBV2 to TRBJ2-7; possible D gene TRBD2, 5 bases. In germline, CDR1 is SNHLY, CDR2 FYNNEI. The length of the CDR3 is 13 residues. V was trimmed by 6 bases and J by 4 bases, leaving 13 bases between them. The CDR3 here is CASRRTTRYEQYF. The DNA for the CDR3 is TGTGCCAGCAGAAGAACCACTAGGTACGAGCAGTACTTC.

The genes are TRBV10-1 and TRBJ2-7; tentative D call: TRBD1 (6 bases). The CDR3 covers 13 residues. V shed 2 bases and J shed 4 bases, with 9 bases lying between them. From germline, CDR1 is WNHNN and CDR2 SYGVQD (reference sequence). The CDR3 reads CASSETGRYEQYF. CDR3 DNA: TGCGCCAGCAGTGAGACAGGGAGATACGAGCAGTACTTC.